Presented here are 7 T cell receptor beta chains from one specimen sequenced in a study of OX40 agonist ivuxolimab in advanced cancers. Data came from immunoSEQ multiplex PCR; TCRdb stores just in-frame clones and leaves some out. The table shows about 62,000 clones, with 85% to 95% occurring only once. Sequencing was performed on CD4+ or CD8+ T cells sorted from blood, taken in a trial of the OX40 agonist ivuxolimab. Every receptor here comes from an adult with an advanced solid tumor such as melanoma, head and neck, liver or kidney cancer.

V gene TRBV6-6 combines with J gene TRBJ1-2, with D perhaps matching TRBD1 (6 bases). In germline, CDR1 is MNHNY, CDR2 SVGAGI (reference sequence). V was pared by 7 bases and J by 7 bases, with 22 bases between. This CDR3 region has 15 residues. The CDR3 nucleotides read TGTGCCAGCAATAGGGGGTTGATGGGGGCTGGTGGCTACACCTTC. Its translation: CASNRGLMGAGGYTF.

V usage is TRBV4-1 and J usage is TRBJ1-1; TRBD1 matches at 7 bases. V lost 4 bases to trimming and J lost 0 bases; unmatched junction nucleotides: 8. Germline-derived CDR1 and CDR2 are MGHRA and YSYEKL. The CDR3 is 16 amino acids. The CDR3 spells CASSLITTGLNTEAFF. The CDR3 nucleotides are TGCGCCAGCAGCCTCATCACGACAGGGTTGAACACTGAAGCTTTCTTT.

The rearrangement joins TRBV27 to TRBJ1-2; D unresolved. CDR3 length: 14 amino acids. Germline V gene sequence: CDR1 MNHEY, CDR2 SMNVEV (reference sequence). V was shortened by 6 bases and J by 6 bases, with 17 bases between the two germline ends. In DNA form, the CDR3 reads TGTGCCAGCAGGGGCTACTTGGATCCCAATGGCTACACCTTC. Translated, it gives CASRGYLDPNGYTF.

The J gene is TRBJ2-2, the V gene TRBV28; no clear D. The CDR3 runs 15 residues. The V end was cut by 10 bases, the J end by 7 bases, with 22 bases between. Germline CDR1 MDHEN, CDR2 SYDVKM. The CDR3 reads CATNLLIGAGGELFF. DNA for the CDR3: TGTGCCACCAACCTACTAATTGGAGCAGGCGGGGAGCTGTTTTTT. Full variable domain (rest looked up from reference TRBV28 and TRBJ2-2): DVKVTQSSRYLVKRTGEKVFLECVQDMDHENMFWYRQDPGLGLRLIYFSYDVKMKEKGDIPEGYSVSREKKERFSLILESASTNQTSMYLCATNLLIGAGGELFFGEGSRLTVL.

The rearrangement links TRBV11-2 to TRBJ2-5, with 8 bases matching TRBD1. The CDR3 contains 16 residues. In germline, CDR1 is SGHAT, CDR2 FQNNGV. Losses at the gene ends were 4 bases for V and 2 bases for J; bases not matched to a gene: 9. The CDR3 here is CASSSSTGTGQETQYF. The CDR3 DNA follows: TGTGCCAGCAGCTCCTCGACCGGGACAGGTCAAGAGACCCAGTACTTC. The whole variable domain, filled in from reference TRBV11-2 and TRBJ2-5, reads EAGVAQSPRYKIIEKRQSVAFWCNPISGHATLYWYQQILGQGPKLLIQFQNNGVVDDSQLPKDRFSAERLKGVDSTLKIQPAKLEDSAVYLCASSSSTGTGQETQYFGPGTRLLVL.

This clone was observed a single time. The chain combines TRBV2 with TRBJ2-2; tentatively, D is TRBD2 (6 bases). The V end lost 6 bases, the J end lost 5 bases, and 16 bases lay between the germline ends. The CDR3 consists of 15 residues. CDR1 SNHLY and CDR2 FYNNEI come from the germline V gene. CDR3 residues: CASSGTGTPTGELFF. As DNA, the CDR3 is TGTGCCAGCAGCGGTACCGGGACTCCAACCGGGGAGCTGTTTTTT.

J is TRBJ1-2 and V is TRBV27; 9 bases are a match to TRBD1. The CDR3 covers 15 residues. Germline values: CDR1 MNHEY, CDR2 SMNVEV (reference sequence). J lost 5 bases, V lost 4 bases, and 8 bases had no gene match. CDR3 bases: TGTGCCAGCAGTTACACAGGGGGCGATTGGTATGGCTACACCTTC. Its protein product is CASSYTGGDWYGYTF.